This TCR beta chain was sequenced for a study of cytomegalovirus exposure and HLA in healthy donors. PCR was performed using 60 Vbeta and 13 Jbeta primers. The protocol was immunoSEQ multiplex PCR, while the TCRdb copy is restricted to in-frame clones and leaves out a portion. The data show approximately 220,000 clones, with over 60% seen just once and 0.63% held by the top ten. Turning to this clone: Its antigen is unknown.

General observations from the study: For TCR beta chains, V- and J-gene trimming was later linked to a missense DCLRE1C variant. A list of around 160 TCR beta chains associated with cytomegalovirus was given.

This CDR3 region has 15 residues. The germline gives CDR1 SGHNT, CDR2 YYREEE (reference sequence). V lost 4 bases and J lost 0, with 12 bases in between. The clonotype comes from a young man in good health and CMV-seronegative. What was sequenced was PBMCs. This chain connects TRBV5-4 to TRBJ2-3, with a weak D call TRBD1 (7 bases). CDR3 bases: TGTGCCAGCAGCAGGGGGCGGGGAAGCACAGATACGCAGTATTTT. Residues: CASSRGRGSTDTQYF.